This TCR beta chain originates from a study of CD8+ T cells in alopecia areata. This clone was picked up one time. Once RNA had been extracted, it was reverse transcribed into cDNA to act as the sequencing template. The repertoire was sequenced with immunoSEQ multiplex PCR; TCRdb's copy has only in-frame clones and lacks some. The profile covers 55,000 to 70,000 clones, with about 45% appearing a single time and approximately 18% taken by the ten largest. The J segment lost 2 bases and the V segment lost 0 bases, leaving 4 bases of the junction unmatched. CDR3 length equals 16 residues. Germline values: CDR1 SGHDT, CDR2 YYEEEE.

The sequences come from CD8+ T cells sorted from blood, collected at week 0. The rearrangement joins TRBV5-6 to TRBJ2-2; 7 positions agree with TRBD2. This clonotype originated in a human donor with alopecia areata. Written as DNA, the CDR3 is TGTGCCAGCAGCTTGGGGACTAGGGCCAACACCGGGGAGCTGTTTTTT. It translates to CASSLGTRANTGELFF. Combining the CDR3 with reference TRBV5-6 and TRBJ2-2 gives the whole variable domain DAGVTQSPTHLIKTRGQQVTLRCSPKSGHDTVSWYQQALGQGPQFIFQYYEEEERQRGNFPDRFSGHQFPNYSSELNVNALLLGDSALYLCASSLGTRANTGELFFGEGSRLTVL.